The 13 T cell receptor beta chains below all came from one sample that was sequenced in a study of beta chain features in type 1 diabetes. As every portion of the isolated RNA was reverse transcribed, the sequencing read expressed TCRB transcripts. Sequencing used immunoSEQ multiplex PCR; TCRdb keeps in-frame clones, though not all of them. The repertoire holds about 930,000 clones, with 17% as singletons. The sequenced sample consisted of naive CD4+ T cells from blood. These receptors all stem from a woman aged 18-35 years in good health.

The genes are TRBV18 and TRBJ2-1, with 9 bases that match TRBD2. The CDR3 is 15 amino acids. The germline gives CDR1 KGHSH, CDR2 LQKENI. V trimming: 4 bases; J trimming: 3 bases; junction bases outside the gene matches: 4. The CDR3 nucleotides read TGTGCCAGCTCACATAGCGGGGGAGACTACAATGAGCAGTTCTTC. Protein product: CASSHSGGDYNEQFF.

This clone has more than one count but fewer than ten. The V gene is TRBV28, the J gene TRBJ2-5; 7 bases match TRBD1. The CDR3 has 14 amino acids. Unmatched junction bases numbered 6, after V lost 3 bases and J lost 5 bases. Germline CDR1 and CDR2: MDHEN and SYDVKM. The CDR3 bases are TGTGCCAGCAGTTTTATAGGGGGCACGGAGACCCAGTACTTC. Its protein is CASSFIGGTETQYF.

The chain links TRBV9 to TRBJ2-1, with 16 bases fitting TRBD2. CDR1 and CDR2 (germline): SGDLS, YYNGEE. The J segment lost 0 bases and the V segment lost 3 bases, leaving 9 bases of the junction unmatched. The CDR3 is 20 residues long. CDR3 amino acids: CASSALKGLAGGVSYNEQFF. CDR3 sequence (DNA): TGTGCCAGCAGCGCCTTAAAGGGACTAGCGGGAGGGGTCTCCTACAATGAGCAGTTCTTC.

The chain joins TRBV19 to TRBJ1-2; the D is unclear. The CDR3 has 13 amino acids. Looked up from germline, CDR1 is LNHDA and CDR2 is SQIVND (reference sequence). V lost 6 bases and J 2 bases, leaving 10 bases between the germline ends. The CDR3 spells CASSSSANYGYTF. CDR3 sequence (DNA): TGTGCCAGTAGCTCCTCGGCAAACTATGGCTACACCTTC.

The CDR3 bases are TGCGCCAGCAAGACCATCGGGGGGCGGAAGGCTTTCTTT. It encodes CASKTIGGRKAFF. The chain joins TRBV4-1 to TRBJ1-1; D perhaps matches TRBD1 (6 bases). Germline V gives CDR1 MGHRA, CDR2 YSYEKL. CDR3 length: 13 amino acids. Trimming removed 7 bases at V and 11 bases at J, with 20 bases between.

This clone was found once. The rearrangement joins TRBV7-3 to TRBJ2-2; 8 bases map to TRBD1. The CDR3 length is 15 residues. CDR1 and CDR2 from the germline V gene are SGHTA and FQGTGA. Germline trimming cut 6 bases from V and 1 base from J; bases unmatched to any gene: 4. The CDR3 loop is CASRPTGVNTGELFF. The CDR3 coding sequence is TGTGCCAGCAGACCGACAGGGGTGAACACCGGGGAGCTGTTTTTT. Full variable domain (outside the CDR3, taken from reference TRBV7-3 and TRBJ2-2): GAGVSQTPSNKVTEKGKYVELRCDPISGHTALYWYRQSLGQGPEFLIYFQGTGAADDSGLPNDRFFAVRPEGSVSTLKIQRTERGDSAVYLCASRPTGVNTGELFFGEGSRLTVL.

The rearrangement joins TRBV9 to TRBJ2-2, with D perhaps TRBD1 (6 bases). CDR3 length: 14 amino acids. Germline V gene sequence: CDR1 SGDLS, CDR2 YYNGEE. V lost 2 bases and J lost 5, with 10 bases in between. The CDR3 DNA follows: TGTGCCAGCAGCGTCGAGACAGGTACCGGGGAGCTGTTTTTT. Translated: CASSVETGTGELFF. The full variable domain, with the rest looked up from reference TRBV9 and TRBJ2-2, is DSGVTQTPKHLITATGQRVTLRCSPRSGDLSVYWYQQSLDQGLQFLIQYYNGEERAKGNILERFSAQQFPDLHSELNLSSLELGDSALYFCASSVETGTGELFFGEGSRLTVL.

A word on this clone: One end of the junction fails to match germline, which may point to a read error. Other DNA sequences within the sample encode an identical CDR3. The rearrangement links TRBV5-1 to TRBJ1-1; 10 positions match TRBD1. The CDR3 extends over 13 amino acids. The germline CDR1 and CDR2 sequences are SGHRS and YFSETQ. CDR3 protein: CASSSGQGSRATF. CDR3 bases: TGCGCCAGCAGCTCGGGACAGGGGAGCCGCGCGACCTTT.

V and J are TRBV7-3 and TRBJ2-1; D is undetermined. Germline-derived CDR1 and CDR2 are SGHTA and FQGTGA. Trimming removed 5 bases from V and 12 bases from J, with 23 bases in between. The CDR3 runs 15 residues. CDR3 sequence reads: CASSPRVLMLVGQFF. The CDR3 DNA reads as TGTGCCAGCAGCCCCCGGGTCTTAATGCTAGTCGGGCAGTTCTTC.

V is TRBV27 and J is TRBJ1-2; TRBD1 aligns across 7 bases. V shed 4 bases and J 2 bases; nucleotides not matched to a gene: 1. CDR1 is MNHEY and CDR2 is SMNVEV in the germline V gene (reference sequence). The CDR3 extends over 13 amino acids. For the CDR3, the DNA is TGTGCCAGCAGTTGGGACAGAAACTATGGCTACACCTTC. Protein: CASSWDRNYGYTF.

V is TRBV18 and J is TRBJ1-5; 10 nucleotides align to TRBD1. Germline V CDR1 and CDR2: KGHSH, LQKENI. J gave up 4 bases and V 5 bases, and 2 bases lay outside the gene matches. The CDR3 runs 14 residues. The CDR3 is CASSSGQGNQPQHF. As DNA, the CDR3 is TGTGCCAGCTCATCGGGACAGGGGAATCAGCCCCAGCATTTT. The full variable domain, in which reference TRBV18 and TRBJ1-5 provide the parts outside the CDR3, is NAGVMQNPRHLVRRRGQEARLRCSPMKGHSHVYWYRQLPEEGLKFMVYLQKENIIDESGMPKERFSAEFPKEGPSILRIQQVVRGDSAAYFCASSSGQGNQPQHFGDGTRLSIL.

The chain employs TRBV19 and TRBJ2-2; 10 bases match TRBD2. V gave up 3 bases and J gave up 6 bases; unmatched junction bases: 4. The CDR3 contains 15 residues. In germline, CDR1 is LNHDA, CDR2 SQIVND (reference sequence). CDR3 sequence: CASSISSGRSGELFF. The DNA for the CDR3 is TGTGCCAGTAGTATCAGTAGCGGGAGGTCCGGGGAGCTGTTTTTT.

The gene calls are TRBV11-2 and TRBJ1-2; TRBD1 might be the D (6 bases). Germline V gives CDR1 SGHAT, CDR2 FQNNGV. The CDR3 runs 14 residues. Trimming stripped 5 bases from V and 6 bases from J, with 16 bases between. In DNA form, the CDR3 reads TGTGCCAGCAGCAAAAACAGGGTTTCTGATGGCTACACCTTC. Protein: CASSKNRVSDGYTF.